This TCR beta chain was identified in a study of blood T cells in healthy people across ages. For the second PCR, which ran for roughly 6 to 12 cycles, a sample-barcoded 5' primer and a J-beta primer mix were used. TCRdb re-analysed the 5' RACE reads in MiXCR, keeping a single row per CDR3 protein. The sample yields 750,000 to 850,000 distinct CDR3 sequences, approximately 25% seen once. The V end lost 0 bases, the J end lost 8 bases, and 25 bases lay between the germline ends. In germline, CDR1 is LGHNA, CDR2 YSLEER. This CDR3 is built from 19 residues. This same sample was also part of a study on T cells of mothers and their children.

This chain joins TRBV4-3 and TRBJ1-4; a possible D gene is TRBD1 (5 bases). The sample comprised blood. The receptor's source is a boy aged 5-17 years in good health. CDR3 sequence (DNA): TGCGCCAGCAGCCAAGATTGGGTCATGGGTGCTGCGGGGGAGGAAAAACTGTTTTTT. Translating it yields CASSQDWVMGAAGEEKLFF.